This entry is about one T cell receptor (beta chain). Original data processing: Amplification from reference gene primers served as the basis for estimated nucleated cell counts. Assay: immunoSEQ multiplex PCR; the TCRdb copy retains only in-frame clones and omits some. V, J and clone size derive from that table, while D and trimming were established from the DNA sequence. In the table there are some 90,000 clones, roughly nine tenths of which are singletons. This specimen comes from a study of blood T cell repertoires in COVID-19. CDR3 length equals 16 residues. Trimming cost V 6 bases and J 1 base; bases outside gene matches: 7. Per germline, CDR1 MDHEN and CDR2 SYDVKM.

The sequence derives from a man aged 50-59 years with acute or convalescent COVID-19. This chain connects TRBV28 to TRBJ2-2, with 8 bases identical to TRBD2. The specimen was peripheral blood. DNA of the CDR3: TGTGCCAGCAGGCTGGTAGCGGGGAAGAACACCGGGGAGCTGTTTTTT. Translation: CASRLVAGKNTGELFF.